The 8 T cell receptor beta chains below were found in one sample sequenced in a study of T cell repertoires in cytomegalovirus infection. What these receptors recognize is not known. Via MiXCR, TCRdb re-called the reads, giving one row per CDR3 protein. In the table there are around 430,000 distinct CDR3 sequences, roughly 46% of which are singletons. Material: cultured PBMCs, obtained from culture after CMV antigen stimulation. These receptors all stem from a human donor in good health (CMV status not recorded). Some clones in this sample may be carry-over from other donors' samples.

This clonotype was observed a handful of times. CDR3 sequence (DNA): TGTGCCAGCAGTAGGGTGGGGCCCTACGAGCAGTACTTC. It yields the protein CASSRVGPYEQYF. This chain links TRBV12-3 or TRBV12-4 with TRBJ2-7; weak D call: TRBD1 (5 bases). This CDR3 region has 13 residues. V lost 5 bases, J lost 2 bases, and 10 bases lay in between.

The sample holds a few counts of this clonotype. V usage is TRBV28 and J usage is TRBJ1-1; possibly TRBD1 for D (5 bases). The CDR3 contains 15 residues. With 5 bases removed from V and 6 bases from J, the gap between germline ends came to 19 bases. The V gene's germline CDR1 is MDHEN and CDR2 SYDVKM. The CDR3 protein is CASSLLGGRGPEAFF. CDR3 nucleotides: TGTGCCAGCAGTCTCCTGGGTGGGAGGGGACCTGAAGCTTTCTTT.

This clonotype appeared a few times. This sequence joins TRBV7-2 and TRBJ1-1; D possibly corresponds to TRBD1 (6 bases). CDR3 size: 13 residues. Germline V CDR1 and CDR2: SGHTA, FQGNSA. V was shortened by 2 bases and J by 4 bases, with 8 bases between the two germline ends. The CDR3, as DNA: TGTGCCAGCAGCTTAATCAGGGGCACTGAAGCTTTCTTT. As protein: CASSLIRGTEAFF.

This clonotype was observed a handful of times. The chain is built from TRBV7-6 and TRBJ1-6; D is undetermined. The germline CDR1 and CDR2 sequences are SGHVS and FNYEAQ. The CDR3 is 14 amino acids. Trimming shortened V by 1 base and J by 9 bases, and 10 bases separated the two germline ends. This CDR3 is CASSLVPGFSPLHF. The CDR3 DNA reads TGTGCCAGCAGCTTAGTACCGGGGTTTTCACCCCTCCACTTT.

The genes are TRBV20-1 and TRBJ2-7; 9 nucleotides agree with TRBD1. Germline values: CDR1 DFQATT, CDR2 SNEGSKA (reference sequence). The V and J ends lost 6 bases and 4 bases, in that order; junction bases with no gene match: 13. The CDR3 spans 15 residues. CDR3 protein: CSAKRGQGSLYEQYF. In DNA form, the CDR3 reads TGCAGTGCCAAGAGGGGACAGGGTAGCCTTTACGAGCAGTACTTC.

J is TRBJ2-5 and V is TRBV7-6; possible D gene TRBD2, 6 bases. Trimming took off 2 bases at V and 4 bases at J, with 14 bases between the two ends. In germline, CDR1 is SGHVS, CDR2 FNYEAQ. The CDR3 is made up of 15 amino acids. The CDR3 spells CASSLTRRELETQYF. DNA for the CDR3: TGTGCCAGCAGCTTAACACGACGGGAGTTAGAGACCCAGTACTTC. Filled out from reference TRBV7-6 and TRBJ2-5, the complete variable domain reads GAGVSQSPRYKVTKRGQDVALRCDPISGHVSLYWYRQALGQGPEFLTYFNYEAQQDKSGLPNDRFSAERPEGSISTLTIQRTEQRDSAMYRCASSLTRRELETQYFGPGTRLLVL.

Worth noting for this clonotype: A read error may explain this, as a much larger clone is one base away. V gene TRBV7-2 combines with J gene TRBJ1-6, with TRBD1 matching over 7 bases. Germline assignment: CDR1 SGHTA and CDR2 FQGNSA. CDR3 length: 15 amino acids. CDR3 sequence (DNA): TGTGCCAGCAGCCCCCAAGACAGGGTGGGTTCATCCCTCCACTTT. Protein product: CASSPQDRVGSSLHF. Full variable domain (remainder filled in from reference TRBV7-2 and TRBJ1-6): GAGVSQSPSNKVTEKGKDVELRCDPISGHTALYWYRQSLGQGLEFLIYFQGNSAPDKSGLPSDRFSAERTGGSVSTLTIQRTQQEDSAVYLCASSPQDRVGSSLHFGNGTRLTVT.

The chain couples TRBV7-2 to TRBJ2-7; the D gene is possibly TRBD2 (6 bases). Looked up from germline, CDR1 is SGHTA and CDR2 is FQGNSA. The CDR3 runs to 14 residues. V lost 1 base and J 6 bases, leaving 13 bases between the germline ends. DNA for the CDR3: TGTGCCAGCAGCTTAGGCGGGAATGTCATCGAGCAGTACTTC. This encodes CASSLGGNVIEQYF.